The sample holds many counts of the clone carrying this T cell receptor (beta chain). The data derive from a study of regulatory T cells in long-lasting Graves disease. The time point is: newly diagnosed GD, antithyroid drugs for less than 3 months. Extracted PBMC RNA gave rise to the TCR library. The CDR3 spans 15 residues. Germline V gene data show CDR1 as SEHNR and CDR2 as FQNEAQ (reference sequence). Trimming took 5 bases from V and 2 from J, leaving 15 bases between them. Through Arm-PCR of CDR3 regions and iRepertoire HTBI primers, TCR beta libraries were built. TCRdb recomputed calls from the multiplex PCR reads with MiXCR, one row per CDR3 protein. The sample gives 550,000 to 650,000 distinct CDR3 sequences, about 16% of which show up once; 12% is in the top ten. These records were also assigned to another study, of T cells in Graves' hyperthyroidism and ophthalmopathy.

This chain joins TRBV7-9 and TRBJ2-5; D is possibly TRBD1 (6 bases). The receptor was derived from a man younger than 35 with Graves disease. Sequencing was performed on peripheral blood mononuclear cells (PBMCs), taken at new diagnosis, from a patient treated with antithyroid drugs. The CDR3 DNA is TGTGCCAGCAGCCCATTGACAGGCTATCAAGAGACCCAGTACTTC. This codes for CASSPLTGYQETQYF.